This T cell receptor (beta chain) was profiled in a study of cytomegalovirus exposure and HLA in healthy donors. Study results and caveats: Later analysis reportedly placed an Asian-associated ancestry cluster below the roughly 680-donor mean in N-insertions.

In regard to this clone: The antigen is not known. Other nucleotide sequences from this sample produce the same CDR3.

Researchers ran the PCR with 60 Vbeta and 13 Jbeta primers. Libraries were prepared by immunoSEQ multiplex PCR; TCRdb keeps only in-frame clonotypes and omits some of them. Seen here are 130,000 or so clones, 77% observed once, and the top ten hold 5.8%. Material for sequencing was PBMCs. The origin of this receptor is a man aged 18-30 years in good health and CMV-seropositive.

CDR3 residues: CASSPGGYNEQFF. The CDR3, as DNA: TGTGCCAGCAGCCCCGGAGGATACAATGAGCAGTTCTTC. The genes are TRBV5-4 and TRBJ2-1, with a tentative D call TRBD2 (5 bases). This CDR3 is 13 amino acids long. Germline V gene sequence: CDR1 SGHNT, CDR2 YYREEE (reference sequence). Trimming removed 4 bases from V and 4 bases from J, with 9 bases in between.